This TCR beta chain is drawn from a study of blood T cell repertoires in COVID-19 (TCRdb year 2020). Broadly, across the study: Collaborator samples came from the United States, Italy and Spain and covered acute and convalescent phases of COVID-19. The prospective study material was composed of cDNA or gDNA derived from T cells, B-cell-depleted T cells, or PBMCs. The dataset comprised deeply sampled blood TCRbeta repertoires from subjects exposed to, actively infected with, or recovered from COVID-19. The repertoires were released in a freely available public database meant as a resource for research on the immune response to SARS-CoV-2. The samples were drawn from two sources: the first 160 participants of the ongoing ImmuneRACE study, and 1,000 to 1,500 subjects contributed by 6 global collaborators. A de-identified subject ID, COVID-19 status, age in years and sex were almost always included in the sample metadata. Where HLA class I and class II types were available, the types were taken from metadata supplied by the sample provider, not from assay-based typing. Study-wide conclusions, independent of this receptor: How much clinical and demographic metadata was included differed by source and by participant, and the metadata was provided uncurated.

In Seattle, one collaborating source enrolled patients while the infection was active and tracked those patients longitudinally over the course of disease. Collaborating institutions collected whole blood in K2EDTA tubes following their own protocols. Collaborator samples were shipped for TCRbeta analysis as frozen whole blood, isolated PBMCs, or DNA extracted from either sample type. A distance of 10 bases separates the germline ends of V and J, which lose 5 bases and 4 bases respectively. There are 13 amino acids in the CDR3, from cysteine to phenylalanine inclusive. Of the read, only the CDR3 DNA is kept; its 39 bases are in frame from base 1. From a lookup of the germline V gene, CDR1 and CDR2 are SGHNT and YENEEA. TCRbeta CDR3 regions were amplified from genomic DNA by means of the immunoSEQ Assay, a bias-controlled multiplex PCR. As for the authors' bioinformatics: The number of nucleated cells in each sample was estimated from the amplification of reference gene primers within the assay. Sequence reads were collapsed and filtered to measure the absolute abundance of every unique TCRbeta CDR3 rearrangement. For each sample, productive Simpson clonality was calculated as the square root of Simpson's diversity index over productive rearrangements. The table comes from immuneACCESS by way of TCRdb, which keeps in-frame sequences with V and J called. Part of the clones is missing from these tables; in studies checked, under half for an unresolved V gene and the rest for unknown reasons. The DNA was the basis for D and trimming; V, J and clone size are from that table. The sample contains 300,000 to 350,000 clones, approximately 90% of them found a single time. The ten biggest clones cover 1.5% to 2% of the sample.

This clone showed up just once. It has no known antigen specificity. The input lacks base qualities; no much larger clone sits a single base away. The receptor chain draws on TRBV11-3 and TRBJ2-3, with no D gene named confidently. This TCR was sampled from a woman in her twenties or thirties with COVID-19, enrolled during active disease. Sequencing used peripheral blood. The DNA is TGTGCCAGCAGCCAACGGGTACCAGATACGCAGTATTTT. Translation gives CASSQRVPDTQYF.